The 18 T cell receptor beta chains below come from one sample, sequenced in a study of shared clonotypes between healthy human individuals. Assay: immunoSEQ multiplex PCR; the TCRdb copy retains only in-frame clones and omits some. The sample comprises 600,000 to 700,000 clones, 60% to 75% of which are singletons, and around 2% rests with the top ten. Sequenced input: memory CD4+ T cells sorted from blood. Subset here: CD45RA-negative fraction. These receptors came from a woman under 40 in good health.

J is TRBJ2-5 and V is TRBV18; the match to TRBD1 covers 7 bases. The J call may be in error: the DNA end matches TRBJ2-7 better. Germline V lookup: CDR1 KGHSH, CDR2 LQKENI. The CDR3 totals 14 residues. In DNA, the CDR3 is TGTGCCAGCTCACGGGGACAGAACACCTACGAGCAGTACTTC. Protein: CASSRGQNTYEQYF.

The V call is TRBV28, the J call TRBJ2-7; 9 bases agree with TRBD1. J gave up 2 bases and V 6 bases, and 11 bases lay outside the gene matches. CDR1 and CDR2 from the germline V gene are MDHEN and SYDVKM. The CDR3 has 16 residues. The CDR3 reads CASRSPPGQGAYEQYF. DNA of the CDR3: TGTGCCAGCAGATCGCCCCCGGGACAGGGAGCCTACGAGCAGTACTTC.

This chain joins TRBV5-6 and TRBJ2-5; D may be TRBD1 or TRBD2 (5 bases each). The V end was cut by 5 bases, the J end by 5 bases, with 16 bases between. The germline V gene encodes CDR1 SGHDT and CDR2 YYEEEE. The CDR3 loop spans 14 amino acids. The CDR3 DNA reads TGTGCCAGCAGATCCGGAAGGGGAGAGGAGACCCAGTACTTC. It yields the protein CASRSGRGEETQYF.

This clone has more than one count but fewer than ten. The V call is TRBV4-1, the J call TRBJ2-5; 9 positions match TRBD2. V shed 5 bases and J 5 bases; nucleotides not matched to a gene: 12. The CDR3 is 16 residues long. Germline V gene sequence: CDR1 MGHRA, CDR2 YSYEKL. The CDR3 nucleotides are TGCGCCAGCAGCGCGCGGACTAGCGAGGCCTGGGAGACCCAGTACTTC. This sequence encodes CASSARTSEAWETQYF.

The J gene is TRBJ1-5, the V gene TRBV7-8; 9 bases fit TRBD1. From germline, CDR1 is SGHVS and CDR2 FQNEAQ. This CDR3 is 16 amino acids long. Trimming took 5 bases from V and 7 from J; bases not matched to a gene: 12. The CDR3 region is CASSRRDRGSGQPQHF. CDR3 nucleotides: TGTGCCAGCAGCCGGCGAGACAGGGGGTCTGGACAGCCCCAGCATTTT.

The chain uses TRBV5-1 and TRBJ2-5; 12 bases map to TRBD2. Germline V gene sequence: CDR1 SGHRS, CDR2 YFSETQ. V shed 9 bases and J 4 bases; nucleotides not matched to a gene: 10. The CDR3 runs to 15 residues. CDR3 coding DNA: TGCGCCACCAGACTAGCGGGAGTAGGTAGAGAGACCCAGTACTTC. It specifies CATRLAGVGRETQYF.

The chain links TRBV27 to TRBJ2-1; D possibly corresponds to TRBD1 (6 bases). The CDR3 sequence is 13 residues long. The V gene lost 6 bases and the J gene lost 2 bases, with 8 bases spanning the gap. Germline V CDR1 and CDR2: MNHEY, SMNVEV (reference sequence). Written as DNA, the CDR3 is TGTGCCAGCAGACAGGGTCCCTACAATGAGCAGTTCTTC. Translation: CASRQGPYNEQFF.

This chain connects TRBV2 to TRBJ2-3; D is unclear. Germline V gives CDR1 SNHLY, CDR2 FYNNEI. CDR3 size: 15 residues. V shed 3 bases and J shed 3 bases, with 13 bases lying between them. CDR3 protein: CASSEYSFQTDTQYF. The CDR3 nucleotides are TGTGCCAGCAGTGAGTACAGTTTTCAGACAGATACGCAGTATTTT.

The CDR3 nucleotides are TGTGCCAGCAGGAACATTAGACAGGGCAACTATGGCTACACCTTC. It yields the protein CASRNIRQGNYGYTF. The V gene is TRBV6-1, the J gene TRBJ1-2; 7 bases line up with TRBD1. The CDR3 extends over 15 amino acids. V lost 6 bases and J lost 2; bases outside the gene matches: 9. The V gene's germline CDR1 is MNHNS and CDR2 SASEGT.

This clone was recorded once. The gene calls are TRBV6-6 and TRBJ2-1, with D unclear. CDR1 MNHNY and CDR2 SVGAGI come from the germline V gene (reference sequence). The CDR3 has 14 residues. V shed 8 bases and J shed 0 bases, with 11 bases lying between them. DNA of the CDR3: TGTGCCAGCGGGCGTCCCGGCTCCTACAATGAGCAGTTCTTC. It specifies CASGRPGSYNEQFF.

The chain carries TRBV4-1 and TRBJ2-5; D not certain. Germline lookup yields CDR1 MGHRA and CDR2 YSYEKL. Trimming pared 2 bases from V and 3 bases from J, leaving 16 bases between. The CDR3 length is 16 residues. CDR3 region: CASSQSSAAVKETQYF. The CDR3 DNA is TGCGCCAGCAGCCAATCGTCTGCGGCAGTCAAAGAGACCCAGTACTTC.

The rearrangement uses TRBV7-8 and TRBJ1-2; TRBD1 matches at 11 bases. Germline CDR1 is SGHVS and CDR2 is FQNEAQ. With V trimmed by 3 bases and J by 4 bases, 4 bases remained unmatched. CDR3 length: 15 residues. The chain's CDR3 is CASSLRTGGVYGYTF. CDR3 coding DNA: TGTGCCAGCAGCTTGAGGACAGGGGGCGTCTATGGCTACACCTTC.

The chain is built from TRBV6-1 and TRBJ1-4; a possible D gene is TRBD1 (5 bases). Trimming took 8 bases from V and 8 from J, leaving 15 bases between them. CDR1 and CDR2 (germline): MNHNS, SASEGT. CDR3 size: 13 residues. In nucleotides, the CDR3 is TGTGCCAGCCGGTGGGGGTTGGCGGAAAAACTGTTTTTT. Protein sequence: CASRWGLAEKLFF.

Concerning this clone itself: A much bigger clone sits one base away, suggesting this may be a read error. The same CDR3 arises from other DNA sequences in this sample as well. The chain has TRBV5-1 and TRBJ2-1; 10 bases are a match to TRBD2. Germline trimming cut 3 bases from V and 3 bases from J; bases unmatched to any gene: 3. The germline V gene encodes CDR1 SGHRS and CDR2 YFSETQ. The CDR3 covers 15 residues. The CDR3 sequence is CASSSSSGSYNEQFF. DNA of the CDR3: TGCGCCAGCAGCTCATCTAGCGGGAGCTACAATGAGCAGTTCTTC.

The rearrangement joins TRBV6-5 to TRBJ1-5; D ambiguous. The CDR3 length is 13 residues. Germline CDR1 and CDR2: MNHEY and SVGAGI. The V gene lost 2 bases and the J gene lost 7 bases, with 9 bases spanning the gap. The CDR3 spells CASSYRSGQPQHF. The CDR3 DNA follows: TGTGCCAGCAGTTACCGTTCAGGACAGCCCCAGCATTTT.

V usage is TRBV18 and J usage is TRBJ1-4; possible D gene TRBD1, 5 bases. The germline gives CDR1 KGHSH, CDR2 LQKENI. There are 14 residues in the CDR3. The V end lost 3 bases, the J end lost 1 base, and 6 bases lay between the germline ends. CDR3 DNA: TGTGCCAGCTCACCGACAGTAACTAATGAAAAACTGTTTTTT. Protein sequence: CASSPTVTNEKLFF.

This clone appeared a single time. The CDR3 region is CASSFWTAGTEAFF. CDR3 nucleotide sequence: TGTGCCAGCAGCTTCTGGACTGCGGGAACTGAAGCTTTCTTT. The rearrangement links TRBV11-1 to TRBJ1-1; D gene uncertain. The CDR3 totals 14 residues. V dropped 3 bases and J dropped 5 bases, with 13 bases sitting between them. CDR1 and CDR2 from the germline V gene are SGHAT and FQDESV (reference sequence).

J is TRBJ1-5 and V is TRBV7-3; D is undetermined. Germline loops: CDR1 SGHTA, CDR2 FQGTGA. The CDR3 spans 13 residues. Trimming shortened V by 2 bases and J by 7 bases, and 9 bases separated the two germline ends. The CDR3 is CASSLGSEQPQHF. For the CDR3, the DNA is TGTGCCAGCAGCTTAGGTTCAGAACAGCCCCAGCATTTT.